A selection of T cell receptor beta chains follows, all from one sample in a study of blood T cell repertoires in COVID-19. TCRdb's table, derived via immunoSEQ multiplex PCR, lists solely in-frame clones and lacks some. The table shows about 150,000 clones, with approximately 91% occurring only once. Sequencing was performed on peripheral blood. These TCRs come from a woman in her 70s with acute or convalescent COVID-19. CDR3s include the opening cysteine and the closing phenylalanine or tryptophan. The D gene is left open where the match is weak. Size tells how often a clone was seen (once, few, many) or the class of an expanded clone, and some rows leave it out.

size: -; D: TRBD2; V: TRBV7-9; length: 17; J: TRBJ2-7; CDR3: CASSPRTSSGGAYEQYF; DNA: TGTGCCAGCAGCCCCCGTACGTCTAGCGGGGGGGCCTACGAGCAGTACTTC
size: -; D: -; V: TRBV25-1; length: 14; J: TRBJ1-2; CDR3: CASSEAGGIGGYTF; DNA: TGTGCCAGCAGTGAAGCGGGGGGGATTGGTGGCTACACCTTC
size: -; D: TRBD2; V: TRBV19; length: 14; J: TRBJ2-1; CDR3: CASSRGQLANEQFF; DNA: TGTGCCAGTAGTAGGGGCCAACTAGCGAATGAGCAGTTCTTC
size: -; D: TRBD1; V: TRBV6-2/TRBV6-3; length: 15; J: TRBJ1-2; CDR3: CASSYSSGTVYGYTF; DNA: TGTGCCAGCAGTTACTCGTCCGGGACAGTCTATGGCTACACCTTC
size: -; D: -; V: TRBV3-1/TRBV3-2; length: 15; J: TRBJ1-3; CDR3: CASSQSAGAGNTIYF; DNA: TGTGCCAGCAGCCAATCGGCAGGGGCTGGAAACACCATATATTTT
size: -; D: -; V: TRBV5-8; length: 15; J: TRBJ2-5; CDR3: CASSLEGLYQETQYF; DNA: TGTGCCAGCAGCTTGGAGGGACTTTACCAAGAGACCCAGTACTTC
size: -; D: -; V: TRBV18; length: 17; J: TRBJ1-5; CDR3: CASSQLAGGGSNQPQHF; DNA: TGTGCCAGCTCCCAGTTGGCGGGGGGTGGAAGCAATCAGCCCCAGCATTTT
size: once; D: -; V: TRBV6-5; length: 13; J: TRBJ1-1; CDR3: CASTNGGTTEAFF; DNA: TGTGCCAGCACCAACGGGGGTACCACTGAAGCTTTCTTT
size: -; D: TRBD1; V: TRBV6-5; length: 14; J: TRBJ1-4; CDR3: CASSYGGTDEKLFF; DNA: TGTGCCAGCAGTTACGGGGGGACAGATGAAAAACTGTTTTTT
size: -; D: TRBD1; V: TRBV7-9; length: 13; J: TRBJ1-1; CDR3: CASSLGQQAEAFF; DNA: TGTGCCAGCAGTTTGGGACAGCAGGCTGAAGCTTTCTTT
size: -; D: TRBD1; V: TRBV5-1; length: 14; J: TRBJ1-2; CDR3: CASSEGQGNYGYTF; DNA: TGCGCCAGCAGCGAGGGACAGGGGAACTATGGCTACACCTTC
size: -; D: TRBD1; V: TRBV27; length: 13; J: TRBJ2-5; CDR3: CASSPDRRETQYF; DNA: TGTGCCAGCAGTCCGGACAGGAGAGAGACCCAGTACTTC
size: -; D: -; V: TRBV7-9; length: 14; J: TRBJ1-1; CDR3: CASSRGHPNTEAFF; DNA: TGTGCCAGCAGCCGTGGACACCCGAACACTGAAGCTTTCTTT
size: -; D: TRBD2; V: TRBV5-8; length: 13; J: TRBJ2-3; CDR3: CASSLVVAGTRYF; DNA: TGTGCCAGCAGCTTGGTGGTAGCGGGGACGCGCTATTTT
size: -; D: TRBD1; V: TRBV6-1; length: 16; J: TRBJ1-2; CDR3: CASSEVELQGARGYTF; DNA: TGTGCCAGCAGTGAAGTTGAGCTACAGGGGGCCCGGGGCTACACCTTC
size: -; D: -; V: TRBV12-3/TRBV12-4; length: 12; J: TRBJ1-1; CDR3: CASSLRDTEAFF; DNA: TGTGCCAGCAGTTTAAGAGACACTGAAGCTTTCTTT
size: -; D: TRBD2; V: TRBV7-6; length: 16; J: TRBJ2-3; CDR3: CASSLAPGLATDTQYF; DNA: TGTGCCAGCAGCTTAGCCCCGGGACTAGCCACAGATACGCAGTATTTT
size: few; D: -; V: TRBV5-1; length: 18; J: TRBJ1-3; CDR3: CASSLGKFDTFSGNTIYF; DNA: TGCGCCAGCAGCTTGGGAAAATTTGACACGTTCTCTGGAAACACCATATATTTT
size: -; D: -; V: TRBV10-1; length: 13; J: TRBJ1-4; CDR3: CARTGATNEKLFF; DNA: TGCGCCAGGACAGGCGCAACTAATGAAAAACTGTTTTTT
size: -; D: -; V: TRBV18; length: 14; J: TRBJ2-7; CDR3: CASSPRSVSYEQYF; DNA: TGTGCCAGCTCACCACGCAGTGTCTCCTACGAGCAGTACTTC
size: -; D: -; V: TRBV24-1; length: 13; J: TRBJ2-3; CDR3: CASGVGDTDTQYF; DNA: TGTGCATCGGGTGTAGGAGACACAGATACGCAGTATTTT
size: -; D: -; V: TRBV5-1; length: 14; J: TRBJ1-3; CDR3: CASSLGVSGNTIYF; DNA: TGCGCCAGCAGCTTGGGAGTCTCTGGAAACACCATATATTTT
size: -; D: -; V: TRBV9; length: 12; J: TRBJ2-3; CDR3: CASSPPSDTQYF; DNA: TGTGCCAGCAGCCCCCCCTCAGATACGCAGTATTTT
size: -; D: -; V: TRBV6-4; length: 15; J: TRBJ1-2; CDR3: CASSDRLREDYGYTF; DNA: TGTGCCAGCAGTGATAGGTTGCGCGAGGACTATGGCTACACCTTC
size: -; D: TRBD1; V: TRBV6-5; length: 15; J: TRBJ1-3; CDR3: CLSRGPGPSGNTIYF; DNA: TGTCTAAGTAGGGGGCCAGGGCCCTCTGGAAACACCATATATTTT
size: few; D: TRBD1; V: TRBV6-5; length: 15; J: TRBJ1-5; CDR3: CASRKGTGGHQPQHF; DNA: TGTGCCAGCCGAAAAGGGACAGGGGGCCATCAGCCCCAGCATTTT
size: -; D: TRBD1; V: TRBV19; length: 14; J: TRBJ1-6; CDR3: CASSINRGNSPLHF; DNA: TGTGCCAGTAGTATAAACAGGGGGAATTCACCCCTCCACTTT